This T cell receptor (beta chain) was observed in a study of blood T cell repertoires in COVID-19. Study at large: The study drew acute and convalescent COVID-19 samples from the United States, Italy and Spain. In each case, the material was cDNA or gDNA derived from T cells, B-cell-depleted T cells, or PBMCs.

Authors' methods: Using reference gene primer amplification, nucleated cell counts were estimated. The table came from immunoSEQ multiplex PCR; TCRdb's copy has only in-frame clones and leaves some out. V and J calls plus clone size are reproduced from that table; the DNA served to infer D and trimming. The table records about 210,000 clones, 84% of them present only once. The ends were cut back, 0 bases at V and 0 bases at J, with 15 bases in the middle. The CDR3 runs to 18 residues. Per germline, CDR1 KGHSH and CDR2 LQKENI. This sequence was found in a man in his forties or fifties with active or convalescent COVID-19. The material sequenced was peripheral blood. The chain is built from TRBV18 and TRBJ1-3, with D tentatively TRBD1 (6 bases). Here the CDR3 reads CASSPPGDTGRSGNTIYF. The CDR3 DNA is TGTGCCAGCTCACCACCGGGAGACACAGGGCGCTCTGGAAACACCATATATTTT. Variable domain in full (rest from reference TRBV18 and TRBJ1-3): NAGVMQNPRHLVRRRGQEARLRCSPMKGHSHVYWYRQLPEEGLKFMVYLQKENIIDESGMPKERFSAEFPKEGPSILRIQQVVRGDSAAYFCASSPPGDTGRSGNTIYFGEGSWLTVV.